This entry lists 21 T cell receptor beta chains sequenced from one sample in a study of beta chain features in type 1 diabetes. Reverse transcription of all isolated RNA meant that expressed TCRB transcripts were sequenced. Produced via immunoSEQ multiplex PCR; TCRdb's table is partial and in-frame only. The repertoire holds a few hundred thousand clones, with roughly 21% as singletons. Sequenced input: naive CD4+ T cells from blood. These TCRs come from a young woman in good health.

This clone has only a few counts. The V call is TRBV30, the J call TRBJ2-7, with a tentative D call TRBD2 (7 bases). The CDR3 length is 15 residues. Germline V gene lookup returns CDR1 GTSNPN and CDR2 SVGIG (reference sequence). Trimming pared 0 bases from V and 4 bases from J, leaving 16 bases between. This CDR3 reads CAWSVPWGGSYEQYF. The CDR3 coding sequence is TGTGCCTGGAGTGTGCCTTGGGGGGGCTCGTACGAGCAGTACTTC.

The genes are TRBV13 and TRBJ2-7; D possibly corresponds to TRBD1 (6 bases). In germline, CDR1 is PRHDT, CDR2 FYEKMQ (reference sequence). V dropped 4 bases and J dropped 0 bases, with 22 bases sitting between them. The CDR3 consists of 18 residues. CDR3 sequence (DNA): TGTGCCAGCAGCTCTTCCCGGGACATGCTTATGAACTCCTACGAGCAGTACTTC. Amino acid sequence: CASSSSRDMLMNSYEQYF.

The rearrangement joins TRBV4-2 to TRBJ2-1; the match to TRBD2 covers 8 bases. V shed 5 bases and J 4 bases; nucleotides not matched to a gene: 13. Looked up from germline, CDR1 is LGHNA and CDR2 is YNFKEQ. This CDR3 spans 17 amino acids. The DNA for the CDR3 is TGTGCCAGCAGCGTTCGGCCTAGCGGGCTCATATACAATGAGCAGTTCTTC. This encodes CASSVRPSGLIYNEQFF.

This chain joins TRBV27 and TRBJ2-7; TRBD2 matches at 8 bases. From germline, CDR1 is MNHEY and CDR2 SMNVEV (reference sequence). The CDR3 consists of 14 residues. J gave up 6 bases and V 6 bases, and 10 bases lay outside the gene matches. CDR3 sequence: CASRPQRELPEQYF. DNA for the CDR3: TGTGCCAGCAGGCCTCAGCGGGAGCTCCCCGAGCAGTACTTC.

The chain joins TRBV5-1 to TRBJ2-1; 13 positions agree with TRBD2. This CDR3 is 15 amino acids long. After removal of 1 base from V and 10 bases from J, the junction contained 5 bases not matched to a gene. In germline, CDR1 is SGHRS, CDR2 YFSETQ. CDR3 bases: TGCGCCAGCAGCTTGACTAGCGGGGGGGTAGGCGAGCAGTTCTTC. The encoded protein is CASSLTSGGVGEQFF.

The chain has TRBV7-8 and TRBJ1-4; 9 nucleotides align to TRBD1. V lost 3 bases, J lost 8 bases, and 4 bases stayed unmatched. CDR1 SGHVS and CDR2 FQNEAQ come from the germline V gene. The CDR3 runs 14 residues. CDR3 nucleotides: TGTGCCAGCAGCTTCGGGACAGGGTTCGAAAAACTGTTTTTT. Translation: CASSFGTGFEKLFF.

This clone has a handful of counts. The chain uses TRBV30 and TRBJ2-7, with 8 positions matching TRBD2. Looked up from germline, CDR1 is GTSNPN and CDR2 is SVGIG (reference sequence). V was clipped by 5 bases and J by 9 bases; unmatched bases: 15. The CDR3 consists of 14 residues. In DNA, the CDR3 is TGTGCCTGGCGGGGAGCGGGAGACCGGAATGGGCAGTACTTC. This codes for CAWRGAGDRNGQYF.

This clone has more than one count but fewer than ten. Germline and junction disagree at one end, which may indicate a read error. The sample carries other DNA sequences with the same CDR3. The chain links TRBV18 to TRBJ1-2, with 9 nucleotides matching TRBD1. CDR1 is KGHSH and CDR2 is LQKENI in the germline V gene. The CDR3 is 14 amino acids. The CDR3 DNA reads as TGTGCCAGTTCACCGGACAGGGGTAACTATGGCTACACCTTC. Protein sequence: CASSPDRGNYGYTF.

Of note for this clone: The junction and the germline gene differ at one end; a read error may be behind it. The rearrangement links TRBV4-1 to TRBJ2-1; tentative D call: TRBD1 (5 bases). Germline CDR1 reads MGHRA; CDR2 reads YSYEKL. The CDR3 contains 17 residues. The CDR3 sequence: CASSPGHLRTSNNEQFF. The CDR3 nucleotides are TGCGCCAGCAGCCCCGGACACCTAAGAACCTCCAACAATGAGCAGTTCTTC.

The chain recombines TRBV7-2 with TRBJ2-3; 11 bases fit TRBD2. Trimming removed 2 bases from V and 5 bases from J; junction bases left unmatched: 6. The germline V gene has CDR1 SGHTA and CDR2 FQGNSA. This CDR3 region has 16 residues. Written as DNA, the CDR3 is TGTGCCAGCAGCTTAAGGCTAACTAGCGGGGGAGATACGCAGTATTTT. Its translation: CASSLRLTSGGDTQYF.

This clone was detected only a few times. The genes are TRBV4-1 and TRBJ2-5; tentative D call: TRBD1 (6 bases). V lost 0 bases and J 2 bases, leaving 13 bases between the germline ends. CDR3 length: 16 amino acids. Germline V gene lookup returns CDR1 MGHRA and CDR2 YSYEKL. The CDR3 region is CASSQETLRGQETQYF. CDR3 nucleotides: TGCGCCAGCAGCCAAGAAACCTTGAGGGGGCAAGAGACCCAGTACTTC.

V usage is TRBV4-3 and J usage is TRBJ1-6, with D possibly matching TRBD1 (6 bases). CDR1 and CDR2 from the germline V gene are LGHNA and YSLEER. This CDR3 contains 17 residues. V was pared by 3 bases and J by 11 bases, with 23 bases between. CDR3 nucleotide sequence: TGCGCCAGCAGCCATACTGTCAGGGGCGCCATTATGGCACCCCTCCACTTT. Protein: CASSHTVRGAIMAPLHF.

The V call is TRBV25-1, the J call TRBJ1-1; 8 bases map to TRBD1. Germline V gene sequence: CDR1 MGHDK, CDR2 SYGVNS. Germline trimming cut 6 bases from V and 1 base from J; bases unmatched to any gene: 7. The CDR3 extends over 15 amino acids. The CDR3 DNA is TGTGCCAGCAGGGTTATGGGACAGGCGAACACTGAAGCTTTCTTT. Translating gives CASRVMGQANTEAFF.

This clone has just a few counts. The V and J genes are TRBV13 and TRBJ2-7; TRBD1 matches 11 bases. The CDR3 covers 16 residues. In germline, CDR1 is PRHDT, CDR2 FYEKMQ (reference sequence). The V and J ends lost 6 bases and 5 bases, in that order; junction bases with no gene match: 12. In DNA form, the CDR3 reads TGTGCCAGCAGACGATCCCCGGGACAGGGGGTTGACGAGCAGTACTTC. Translating gives CASRRSPGQGVDEQYF.

This clone was seen a handful of times. J is TRBJ2-6 and V is TRBV4-2; a weak D match, TRBD1 (5 bases). V lost 1 base to trimming and J lost 2 bases, with 12 bases between them. The CDR3 runs to 17 residues. In germline, CDR1 is LGHNA, CDR2 YNFKEQ. This CDR3 reads CASSQGGGGTGANVLTF. DNA of the CDR3: TGTGCCAGCAGCCAAGGGGGCGGTGGCACTGGGGCCAACGTCCTGACTTTC.

V and J are TRBV4-3 and TRBJ1-2; tentatively, D is TRBD1 (5 bases). The germline V gene encodes CDR1 LGHNA and CDR2 YSLEER. Trimming took off 4 bases at V and 5 bases at J, with 17 bases between the two ends. The CDR3 is 15 residues long. CDR3 coding DNA: TGCGCCAGCAGCCCAGCGGTGGGGGAGGCTTATGGCTACACCTTC. Encoded protein: CASSPAVGEAYGYTF.

This clone was observed a handful of times. The rearrangement joins TRBV9 to TRBJ2-7; the match to TRBD2 covers 9 bases. The trim removed 0 bases at V and 5 bases at J, leaving 6 bases unmatched. The CDR3 loop spans 15 amino acids. The germline CDR1 and CDR2 sequences are SGDLS and YYNGEE. DNA of the CDR3: TGTGCCAGCAGCGTAGATGCTAGCGGGGCCCACGAGCAGTACTTC. Translated, it gives CASSVDASGAHEQYF.

This clone turned up a few times. The gene calls are TRBV7-2 and TRBJ1-2, with 8 bases matching TRBD1. The CDR3 consists of 13 residues. Germline lookup yields CDR1 SGHTA and CDR2 FQGNSA. The ends lost 0 bases at V and 8 bases at J; junction bases unmatched: 2. CDR3 DNA: TGTGCCAGCAGCTTAGCCAGGGGGCAAGGCTACACCTTC. It encodes CASSLARGQGYTF. The whole variable domain, remainder taken from reference TRBV7-2 and TRBJ1-2, is GAGVSQSPSNKVTEKGKDVELRCDPISGHTALYWYRQSLGQGLEFLIYFQGNSAPDKSGLPSDRFSAERTGGSVSTLTIQRTQQEDSAVYLCASSLARGQGYTFGSGTRLTVV.

The rearrangement joins TRBV19 to TRBJ2-6; 7 nucleotides line up with TRBD1. Looked up from germline, CDR1 is LNHDA and CDR2 is SQIVND (reference sequence). V gave up 1 base and J gave up 4 bases; unmatched junction bases: 16. This CDR3 comprises 20 residues. The CDR3 DNA follows: TGTGCCAGTAGTATAGCTTTAAAACTCGACAGGGCAGCGGGGGCCAACGTCCTGACTTTC. This translates into CASSIALKLDRAAGANVLTF.

This clone was detected only once. This chain connects TRBV18 to TRBJ1-2, with D tentatively TRBD1 (5 bases). Germline assignment: CDR1 KGHSH and CDR2 LQKENI. The CDR3 has 15 residues. With 3 bases removed from V and 7 bases from J, the gap between germline ends came to 18 bases. The DNA for the CDR3 is TGTGCCAGCTCACCCCGAGGACAAGGAGGGCCTGGCTACACCTTC. Translating gives CASSPRGQGGPGYTF.

In its sample, this clone was seen a few times. The CDR3 region is CASSKRVQETQYF. CDR3 sequence (DNA): TGTGCCAGCAGCAAGCGGGTCCAAGAGACCCAGTACTTC. V and J are TRBV7-9 and TRBJ2-5; maybe TRBD2 (6 bases). Trimming stripped 5 bases from V and 1 base from J, with 8 bases between. The CDR3 covers 13 residues. The germline CDR1 and CDR2 sequences are SEHNR and FQNEAQ (reference sequence).